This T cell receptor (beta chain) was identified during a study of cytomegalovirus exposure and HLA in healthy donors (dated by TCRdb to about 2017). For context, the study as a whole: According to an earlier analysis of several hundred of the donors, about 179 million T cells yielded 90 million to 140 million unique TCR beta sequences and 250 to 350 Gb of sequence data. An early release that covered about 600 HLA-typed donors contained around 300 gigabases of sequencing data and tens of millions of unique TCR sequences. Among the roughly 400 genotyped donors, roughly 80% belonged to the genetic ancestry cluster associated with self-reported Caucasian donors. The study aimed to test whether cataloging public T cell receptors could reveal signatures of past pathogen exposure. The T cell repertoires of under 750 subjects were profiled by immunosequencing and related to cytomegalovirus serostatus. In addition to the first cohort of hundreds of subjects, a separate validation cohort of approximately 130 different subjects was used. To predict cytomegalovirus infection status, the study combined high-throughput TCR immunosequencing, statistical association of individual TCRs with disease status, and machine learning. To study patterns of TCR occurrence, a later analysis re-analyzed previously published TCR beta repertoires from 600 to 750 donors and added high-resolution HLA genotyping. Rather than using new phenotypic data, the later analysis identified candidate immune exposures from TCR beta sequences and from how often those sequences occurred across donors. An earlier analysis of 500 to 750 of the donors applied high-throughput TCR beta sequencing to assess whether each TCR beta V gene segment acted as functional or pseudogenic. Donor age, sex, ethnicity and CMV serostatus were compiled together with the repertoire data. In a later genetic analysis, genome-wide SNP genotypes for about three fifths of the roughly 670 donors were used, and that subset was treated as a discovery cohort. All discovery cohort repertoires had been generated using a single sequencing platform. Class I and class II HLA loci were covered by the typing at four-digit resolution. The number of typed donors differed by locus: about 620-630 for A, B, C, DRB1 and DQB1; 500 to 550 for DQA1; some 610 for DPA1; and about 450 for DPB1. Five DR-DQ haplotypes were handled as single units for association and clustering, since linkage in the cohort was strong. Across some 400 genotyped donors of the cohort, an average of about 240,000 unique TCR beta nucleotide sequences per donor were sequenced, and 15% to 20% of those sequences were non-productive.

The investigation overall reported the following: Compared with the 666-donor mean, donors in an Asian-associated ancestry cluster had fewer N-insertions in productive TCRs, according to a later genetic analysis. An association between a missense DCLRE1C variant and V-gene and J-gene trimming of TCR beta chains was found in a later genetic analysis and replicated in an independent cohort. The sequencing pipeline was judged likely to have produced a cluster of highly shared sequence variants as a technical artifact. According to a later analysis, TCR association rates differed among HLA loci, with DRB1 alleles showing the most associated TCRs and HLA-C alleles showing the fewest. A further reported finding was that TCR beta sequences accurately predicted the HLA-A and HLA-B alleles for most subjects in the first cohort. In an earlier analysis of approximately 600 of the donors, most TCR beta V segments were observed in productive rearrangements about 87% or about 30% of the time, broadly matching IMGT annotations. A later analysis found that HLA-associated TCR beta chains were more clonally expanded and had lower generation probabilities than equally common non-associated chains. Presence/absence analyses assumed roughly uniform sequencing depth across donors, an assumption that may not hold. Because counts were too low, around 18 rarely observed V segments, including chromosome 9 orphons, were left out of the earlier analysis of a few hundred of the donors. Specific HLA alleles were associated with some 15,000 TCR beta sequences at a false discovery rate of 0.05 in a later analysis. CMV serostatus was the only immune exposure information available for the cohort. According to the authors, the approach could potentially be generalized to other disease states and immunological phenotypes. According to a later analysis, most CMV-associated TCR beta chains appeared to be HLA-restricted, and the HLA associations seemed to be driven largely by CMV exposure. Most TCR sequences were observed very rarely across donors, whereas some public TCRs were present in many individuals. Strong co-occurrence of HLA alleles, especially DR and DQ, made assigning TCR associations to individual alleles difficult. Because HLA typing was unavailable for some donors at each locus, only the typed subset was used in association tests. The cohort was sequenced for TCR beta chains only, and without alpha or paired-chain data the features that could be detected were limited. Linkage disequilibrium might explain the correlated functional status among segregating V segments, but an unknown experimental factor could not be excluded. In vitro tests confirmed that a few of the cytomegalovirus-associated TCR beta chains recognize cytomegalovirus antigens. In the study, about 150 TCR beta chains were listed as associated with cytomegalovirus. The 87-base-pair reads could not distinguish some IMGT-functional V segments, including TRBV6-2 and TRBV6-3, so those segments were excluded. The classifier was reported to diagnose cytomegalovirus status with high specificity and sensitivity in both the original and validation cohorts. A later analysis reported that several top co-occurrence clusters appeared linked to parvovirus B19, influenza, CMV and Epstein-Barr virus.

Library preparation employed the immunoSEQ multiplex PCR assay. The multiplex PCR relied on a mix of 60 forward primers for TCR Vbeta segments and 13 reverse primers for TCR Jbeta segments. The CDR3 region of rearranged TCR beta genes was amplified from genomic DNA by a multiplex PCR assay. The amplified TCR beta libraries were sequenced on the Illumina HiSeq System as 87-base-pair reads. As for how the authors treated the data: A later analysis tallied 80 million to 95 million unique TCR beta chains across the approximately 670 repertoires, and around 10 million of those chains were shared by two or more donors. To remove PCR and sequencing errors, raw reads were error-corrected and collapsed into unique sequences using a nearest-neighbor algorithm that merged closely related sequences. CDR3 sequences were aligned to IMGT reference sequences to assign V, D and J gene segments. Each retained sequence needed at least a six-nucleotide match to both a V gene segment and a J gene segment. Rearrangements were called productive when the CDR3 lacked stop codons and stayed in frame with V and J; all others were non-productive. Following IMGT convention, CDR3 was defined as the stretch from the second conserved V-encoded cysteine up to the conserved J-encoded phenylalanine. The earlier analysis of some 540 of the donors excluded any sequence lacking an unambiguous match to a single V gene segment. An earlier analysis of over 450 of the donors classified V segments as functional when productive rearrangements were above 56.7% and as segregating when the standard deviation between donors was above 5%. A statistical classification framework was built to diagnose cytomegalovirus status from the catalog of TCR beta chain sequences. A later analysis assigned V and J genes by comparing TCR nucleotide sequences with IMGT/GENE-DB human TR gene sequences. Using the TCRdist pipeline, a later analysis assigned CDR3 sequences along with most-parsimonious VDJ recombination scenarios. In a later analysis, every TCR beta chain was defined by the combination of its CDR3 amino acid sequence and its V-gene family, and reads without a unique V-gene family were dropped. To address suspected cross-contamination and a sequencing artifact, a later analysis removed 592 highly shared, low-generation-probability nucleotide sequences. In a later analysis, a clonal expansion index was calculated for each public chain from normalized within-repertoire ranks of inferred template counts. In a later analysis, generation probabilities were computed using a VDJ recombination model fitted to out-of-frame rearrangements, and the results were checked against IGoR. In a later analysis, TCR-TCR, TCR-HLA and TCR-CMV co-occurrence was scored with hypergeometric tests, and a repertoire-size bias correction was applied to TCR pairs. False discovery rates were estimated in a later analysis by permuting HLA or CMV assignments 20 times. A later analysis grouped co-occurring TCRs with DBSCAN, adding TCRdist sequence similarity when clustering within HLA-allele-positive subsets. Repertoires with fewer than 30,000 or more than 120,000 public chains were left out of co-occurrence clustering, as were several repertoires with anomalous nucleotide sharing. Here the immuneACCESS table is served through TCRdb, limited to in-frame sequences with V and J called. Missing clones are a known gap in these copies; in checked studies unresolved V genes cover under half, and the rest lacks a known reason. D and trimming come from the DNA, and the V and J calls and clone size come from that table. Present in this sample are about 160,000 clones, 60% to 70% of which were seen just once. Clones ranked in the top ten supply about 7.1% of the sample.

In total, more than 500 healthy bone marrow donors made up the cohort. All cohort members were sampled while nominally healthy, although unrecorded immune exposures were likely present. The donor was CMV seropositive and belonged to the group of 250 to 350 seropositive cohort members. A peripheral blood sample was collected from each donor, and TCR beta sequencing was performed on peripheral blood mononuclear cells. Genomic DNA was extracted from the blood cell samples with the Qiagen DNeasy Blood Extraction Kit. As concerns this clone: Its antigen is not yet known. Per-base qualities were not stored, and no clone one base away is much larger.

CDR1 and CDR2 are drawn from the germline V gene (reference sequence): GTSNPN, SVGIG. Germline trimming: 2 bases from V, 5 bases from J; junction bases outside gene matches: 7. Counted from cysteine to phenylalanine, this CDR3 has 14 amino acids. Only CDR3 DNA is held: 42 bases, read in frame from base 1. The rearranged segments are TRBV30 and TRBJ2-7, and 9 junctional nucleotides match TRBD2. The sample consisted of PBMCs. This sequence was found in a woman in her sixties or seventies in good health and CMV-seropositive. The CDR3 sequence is CAWSIGLANHEQYF. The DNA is TGTGCCTGGAGTATAGGACTAGCGAATCACGAGCAGTACTTC.